This T cell receptor beta chain was profiled in a study of neurological immune-mediated disorders. Across the study: The roughly 34 patients with multiple sclerosis comprised about 31 relapsing-remitting cases and 3 secondary progressive cases.

TCRdb reprocessed the 5' RACE reads via MiXCR and lists one record per CDR3 protein. The table has 80,000 to 95,000 distinct CDR3 sequences, under 4.5% seen once. Study outcomes and limitations: It was the repertoires of 18 of 34 multiple sclerosis patients that phylogenetic grouping placed in one related-CDR3 cluster, which is a possible signature. TCR-beta repertoires seemed private in all groups, with no expanded CDR3 amino acid sequences shared.

There are many counts of this clonotype. The antigen is undetermined. Germline-derived CDR1 and CDR2 are DFQATT and SNEGSKA (reference sequence). The CDR3 has 16 amino acids. V was cut by 0 bases and J by 3 bases, with 18 bases left in between. This TCR came from a woman in her forties or fifties with multiple sclerosis. This sequence joins TRBV20-1 and TRBJ2-7; D perhaps matches TRBD2 (5 bases). The sequencing sample was made of PBMCs. As DNA, the CDR3 is TGCAGTGCTAGAGATTCCCAATTAGCGTCGTTCTACGAGCAGTACTTC. Amino acids: CSARDSQLASFYEQYF.